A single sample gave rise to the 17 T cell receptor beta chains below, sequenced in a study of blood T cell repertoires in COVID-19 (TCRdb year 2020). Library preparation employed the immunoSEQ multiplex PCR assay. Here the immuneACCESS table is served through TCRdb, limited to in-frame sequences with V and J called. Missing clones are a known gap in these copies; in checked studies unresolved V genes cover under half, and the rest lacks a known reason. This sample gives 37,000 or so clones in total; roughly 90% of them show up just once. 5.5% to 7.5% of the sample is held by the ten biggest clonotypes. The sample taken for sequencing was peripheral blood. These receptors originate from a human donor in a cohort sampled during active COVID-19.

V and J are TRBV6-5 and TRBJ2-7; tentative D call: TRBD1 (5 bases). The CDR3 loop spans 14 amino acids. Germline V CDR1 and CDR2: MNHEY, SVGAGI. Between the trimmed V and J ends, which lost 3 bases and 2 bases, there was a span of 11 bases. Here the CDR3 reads CASSYRQGPYEQYF. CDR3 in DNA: TGTGCCAGCAGTTATCGCCAGGGCCCCTACGAGCAGTACTTC.

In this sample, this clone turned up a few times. CDR3 sequence (DNA): TGTGCCAGCAGTTACTCGGTTCCTGGGACAGTTTACGAGCAGTACTTC. It encodes CASSYSVPGTVYEQYF. V and J are TRBV6-5 and TRBJ2-7, with 7 bases lining up with TRBD1. V dropped 0 bases and J dropped 4; count of bases not matched to a gene: 9. The CDR3 runs to 16 residues. Germline values: CDR1 MNHEY, CDR2 SVGAGI.

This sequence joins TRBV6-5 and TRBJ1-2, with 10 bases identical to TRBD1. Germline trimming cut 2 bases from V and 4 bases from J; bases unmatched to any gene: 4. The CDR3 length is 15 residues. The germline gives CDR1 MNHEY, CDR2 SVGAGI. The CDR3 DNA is TGTGCCAGCAGTTACCCCGGGACAGGGGCCTATGGCTACACCTTC. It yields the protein CASSYPGTGAYGYTF.

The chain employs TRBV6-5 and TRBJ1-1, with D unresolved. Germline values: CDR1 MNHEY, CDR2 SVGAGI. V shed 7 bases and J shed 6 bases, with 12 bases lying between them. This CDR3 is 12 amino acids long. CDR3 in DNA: TGTGCCAGCATGGACTTTCCGGCTGAAGCTTTCTTT. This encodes CASMDFPAEAFF.

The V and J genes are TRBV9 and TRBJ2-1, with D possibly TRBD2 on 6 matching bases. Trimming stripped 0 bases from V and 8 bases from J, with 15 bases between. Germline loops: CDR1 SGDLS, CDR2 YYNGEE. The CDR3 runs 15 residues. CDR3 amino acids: CASSVVGTGGDEQFF. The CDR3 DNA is TGTGCCAGCAGCGTAGTTGGCACCGGGGGAGATGAGCAGTTCTTC.

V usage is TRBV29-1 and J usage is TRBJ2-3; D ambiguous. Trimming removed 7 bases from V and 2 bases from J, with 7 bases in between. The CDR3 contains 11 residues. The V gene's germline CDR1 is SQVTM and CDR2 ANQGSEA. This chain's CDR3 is CSGGYTDTQYF. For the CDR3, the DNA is TGCAGCGGGGGTTACACAGATACGCAGTATTTT.

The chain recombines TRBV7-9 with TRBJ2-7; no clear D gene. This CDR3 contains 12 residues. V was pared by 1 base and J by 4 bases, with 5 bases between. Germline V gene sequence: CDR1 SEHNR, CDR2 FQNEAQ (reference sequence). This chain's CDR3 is CASSLDTYEQYF. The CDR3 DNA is TGTGCCAGCAGCTTAGACACATACGAGCAGTACTTC.

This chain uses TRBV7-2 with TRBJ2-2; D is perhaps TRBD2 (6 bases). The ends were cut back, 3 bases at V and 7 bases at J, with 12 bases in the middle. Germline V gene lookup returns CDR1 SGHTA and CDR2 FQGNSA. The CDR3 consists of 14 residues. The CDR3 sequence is CASSFRDSIGELFF. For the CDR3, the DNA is TGTGCCAGCAGCTTCCGGGACTCCATCGGGGAGCTGTTTTTT.

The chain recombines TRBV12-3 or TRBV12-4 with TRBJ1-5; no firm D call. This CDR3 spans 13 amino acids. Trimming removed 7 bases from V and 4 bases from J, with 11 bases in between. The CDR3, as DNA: TGTGCCAGCAAACGTGACACTAATCAGCCCCAGCATTTT. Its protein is CASKRDTNQPQHF.

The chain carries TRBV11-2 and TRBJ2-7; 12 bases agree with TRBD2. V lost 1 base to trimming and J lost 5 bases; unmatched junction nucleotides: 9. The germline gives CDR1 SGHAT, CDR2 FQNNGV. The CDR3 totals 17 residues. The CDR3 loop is CASSLGGLAGFWNEQYF. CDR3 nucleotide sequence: TGTGCCAGCAGCTTAGGGGGACTAGCGGGTTTTTGGAACGAGCAGTACTTC.

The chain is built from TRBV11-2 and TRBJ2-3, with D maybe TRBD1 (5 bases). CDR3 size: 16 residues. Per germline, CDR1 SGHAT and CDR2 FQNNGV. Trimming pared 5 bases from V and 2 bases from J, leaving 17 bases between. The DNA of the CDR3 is TGTGCCAGCAGCCCCCAGCAGGGCAAGTCCACAGATACGCAGTATTTT. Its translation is CASSPQQGKSTDTQYF.

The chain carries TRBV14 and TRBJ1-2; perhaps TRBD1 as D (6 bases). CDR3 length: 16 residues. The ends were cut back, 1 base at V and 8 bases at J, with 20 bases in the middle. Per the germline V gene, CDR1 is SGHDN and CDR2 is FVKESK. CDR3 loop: CASSQVSTGTLGGYTF. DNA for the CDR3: TGTGCCAGCAGCCAAGTGTCGACAGGAACCTTAGGCGGCTACACCTTC.

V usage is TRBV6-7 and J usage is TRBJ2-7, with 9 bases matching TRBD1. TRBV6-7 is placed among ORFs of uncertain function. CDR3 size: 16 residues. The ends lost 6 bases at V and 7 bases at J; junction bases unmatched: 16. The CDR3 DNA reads TGTGCCAGCAGGTCCGAAAAGGGACAGGGTCCCGGGGAGCAGTACTTC. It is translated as CASRSEKGQGPGEQYF.

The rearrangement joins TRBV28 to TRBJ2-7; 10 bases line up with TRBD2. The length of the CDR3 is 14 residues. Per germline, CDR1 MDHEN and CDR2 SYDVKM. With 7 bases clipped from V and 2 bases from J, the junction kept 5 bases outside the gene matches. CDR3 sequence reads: CASKASGSTYEQYF. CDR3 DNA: TGTGCCAGCAAGGCTAGCGGGAGTACCTACGAGCAGTACTTC. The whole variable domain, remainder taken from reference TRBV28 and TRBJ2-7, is DVKVTQSSRYLVKRTGEKVFLECVQDMDHENMFWYRQDPGLGLRLIYFSYDVKMKEKGDIPEGYSVSREKKERFSLILESASTNQTSMYLCASKASGSTYEQYFGPGTRLTVT.

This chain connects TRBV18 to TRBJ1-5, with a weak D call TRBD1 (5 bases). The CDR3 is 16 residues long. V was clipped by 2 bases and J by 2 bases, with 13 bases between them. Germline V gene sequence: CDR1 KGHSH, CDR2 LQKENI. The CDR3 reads CASSPSRAMGNQPQHF. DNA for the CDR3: TGTGCCAGCTCACCAAGCAGGGCTATGGGCAATCAGCCCCAGCATTTT.

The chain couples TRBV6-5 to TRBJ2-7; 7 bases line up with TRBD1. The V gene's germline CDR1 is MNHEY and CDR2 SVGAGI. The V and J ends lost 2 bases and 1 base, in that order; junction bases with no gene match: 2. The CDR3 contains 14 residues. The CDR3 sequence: CASSYRDRSYEQYF. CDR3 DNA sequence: TGTGCCAGCAGTTACCGGGACAGATCCTACGAGCAGTACTTC.

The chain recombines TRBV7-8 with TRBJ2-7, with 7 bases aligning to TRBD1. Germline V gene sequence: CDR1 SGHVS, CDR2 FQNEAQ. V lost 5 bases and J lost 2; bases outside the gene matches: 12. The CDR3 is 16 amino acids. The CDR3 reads CASSLRGQQITYEQYF. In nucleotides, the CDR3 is TGTGCCAGCAGCCTAAGGGGACAGCAAATAACCTACGAGCAGTACTTC. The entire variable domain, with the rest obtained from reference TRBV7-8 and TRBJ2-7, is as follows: GAGVSQSPRYKVAKRGQDVALRCDPISGHVSLFWYQQALGQGPEFLTYFQNEAQLDKSGLPSDRFFAERPEGSVSTLKIQRTQQEDSAVYLCASSLRGQQITYEQYFGPGTRLTVT.